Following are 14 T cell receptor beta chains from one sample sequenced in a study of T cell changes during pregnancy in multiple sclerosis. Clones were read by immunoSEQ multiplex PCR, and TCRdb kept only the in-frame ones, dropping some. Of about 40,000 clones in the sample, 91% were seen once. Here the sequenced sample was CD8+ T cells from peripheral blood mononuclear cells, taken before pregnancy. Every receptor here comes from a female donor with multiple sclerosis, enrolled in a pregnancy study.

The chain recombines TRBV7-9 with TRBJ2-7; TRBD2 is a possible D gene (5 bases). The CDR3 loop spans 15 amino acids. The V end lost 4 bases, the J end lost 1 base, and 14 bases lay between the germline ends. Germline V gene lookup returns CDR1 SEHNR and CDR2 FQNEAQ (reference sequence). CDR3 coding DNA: TGTGCCAGCAGCTCCACGAAGGCGGGTTCCTACGAGCAGTACTTC. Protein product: CASSSTKAGSYEQYF.

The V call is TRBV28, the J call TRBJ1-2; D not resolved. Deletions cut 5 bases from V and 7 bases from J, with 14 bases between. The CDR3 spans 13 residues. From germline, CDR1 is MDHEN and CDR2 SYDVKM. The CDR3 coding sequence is TGTGCCAGCAGTCCATGGAGGGTCGGTGGCTACACCTTC. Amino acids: CASSPWRVGGYTF.

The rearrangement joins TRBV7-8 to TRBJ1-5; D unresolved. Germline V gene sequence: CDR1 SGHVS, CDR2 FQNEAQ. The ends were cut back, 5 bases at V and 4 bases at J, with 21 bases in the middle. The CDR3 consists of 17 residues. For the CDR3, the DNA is TGTGCCAGCAGCCGCCCCACGGGGAGGGAAGGGAATCAGCCCCAGCATTTT. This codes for CASSRPTGREGNQPQHF.

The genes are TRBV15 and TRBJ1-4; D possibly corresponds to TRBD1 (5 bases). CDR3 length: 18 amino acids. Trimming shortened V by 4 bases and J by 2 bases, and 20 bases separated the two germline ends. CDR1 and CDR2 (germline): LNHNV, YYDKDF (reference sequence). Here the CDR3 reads CATSTLRRAGLTNEKLFF. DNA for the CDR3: TGTGCCACCAGCACCCTACGACGGGCGGGGCTCACTAATGAAAAACTGTTTTTT. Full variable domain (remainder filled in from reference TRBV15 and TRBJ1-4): DAMVIQNPRYQVTQFGKPVTLSCSQTLNHNVMYWYQQKSSQAPKLLFHYYDKDFNNEADTPDNFQSRRPNTSFCFLDIRSPGLGDTAMYLCATSTLRRAGLTNEKLFFGSGTQLSVL.

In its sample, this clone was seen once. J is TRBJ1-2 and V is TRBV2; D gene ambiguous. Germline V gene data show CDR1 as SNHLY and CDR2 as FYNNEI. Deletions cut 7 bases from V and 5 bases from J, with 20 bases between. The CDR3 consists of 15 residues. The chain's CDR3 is CASIVSVAEPYGYTF. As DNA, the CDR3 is TGTGCCAGCATAGTTAGCGTGGCGGAGCCGTATGGCTACACCTTC.

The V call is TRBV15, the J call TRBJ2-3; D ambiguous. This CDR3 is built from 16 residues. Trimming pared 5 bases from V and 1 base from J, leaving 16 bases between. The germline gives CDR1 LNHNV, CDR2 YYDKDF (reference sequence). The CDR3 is CATSDGGIGGTDTQYF. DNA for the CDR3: TGTGCCACCAGCGACGGCGGCATCGGTGGCACAGATACGCAGTATTTT.

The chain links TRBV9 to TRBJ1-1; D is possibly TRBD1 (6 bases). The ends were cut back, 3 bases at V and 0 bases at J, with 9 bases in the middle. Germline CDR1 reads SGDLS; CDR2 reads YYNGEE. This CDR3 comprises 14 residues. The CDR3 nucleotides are TGTGCCAGCAGCGCAGGGGTTATGAACACTGAAGCTTTCTTT. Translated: CASSAGVMNTEAFF.

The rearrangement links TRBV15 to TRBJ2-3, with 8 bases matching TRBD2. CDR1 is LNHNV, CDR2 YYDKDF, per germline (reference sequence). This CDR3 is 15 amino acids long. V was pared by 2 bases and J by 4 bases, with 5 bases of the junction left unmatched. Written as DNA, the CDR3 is TGTGCCACCAGCAGAACAGCGGGAGCAGCAGATACGCAGTATTTT. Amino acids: CATSRTAGAADTQYF. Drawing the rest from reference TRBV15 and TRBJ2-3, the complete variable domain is DAMVIQNPRYQVTQFGKPVTLSCSQTLNHNVMYWYQQKSSQAPKLLFHYYDKDFNNEADTPDNFQSRRPNTSFCFLDIRSPGLGDTAMYLCATSRTAGAADTQYFGPGTRLTVL.

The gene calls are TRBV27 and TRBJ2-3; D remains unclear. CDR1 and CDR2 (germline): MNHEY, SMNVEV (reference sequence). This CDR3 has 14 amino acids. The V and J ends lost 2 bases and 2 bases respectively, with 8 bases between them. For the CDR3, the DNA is TGTGCCAGCAGTTTACTCGGTGACACAGATACGCAGTATTTT. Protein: CASSLLGDTDTQYF.

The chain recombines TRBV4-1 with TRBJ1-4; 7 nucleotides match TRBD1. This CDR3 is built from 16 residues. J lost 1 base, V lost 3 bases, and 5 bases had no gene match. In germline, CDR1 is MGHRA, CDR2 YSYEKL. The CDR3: CASSHPWTGTNEKLFF. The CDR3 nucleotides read TGCGCCAGCAGCCATCCCTGGACAGGAACTAATGAAAAACTGTTTTTT.

CDR3 sequence: CASSSRAAGGGTGELFF. In DNA form, the CDR3 reads TGTGCCAGCAGCTCCCGAGCGGCAGGGGGAGGAACCGGGGAGCTGTTTTTT. The chain uses TRBV7-9 and TRBJ2-2; tentatively, D is TRBD1 (7 bases). Germline CDR1 is SEHNR and CDR2 is FQNEAQ (reference sequence). The CDR3 sequence is 17 residues long. Trimming took off 4 bases at V and 5 bases at J, with 20 bases between the two ends.

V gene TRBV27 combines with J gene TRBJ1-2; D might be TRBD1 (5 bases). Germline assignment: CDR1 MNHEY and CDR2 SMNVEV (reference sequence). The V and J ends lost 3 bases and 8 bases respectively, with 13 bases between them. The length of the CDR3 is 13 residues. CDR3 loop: CASSFGGQSGYTF. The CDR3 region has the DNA TGTGCCAGCAGTTTCGGGGGTCAAAGCGGCTACACCTTC.

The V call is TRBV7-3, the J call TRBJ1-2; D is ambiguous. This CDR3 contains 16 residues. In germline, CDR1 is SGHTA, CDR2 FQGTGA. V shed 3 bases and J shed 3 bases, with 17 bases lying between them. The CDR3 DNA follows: TGTGCCAGCAGCTTTGGTACGAGGGAGGTAGACTATGGCTACACCTTC. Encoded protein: CASSFGTREVDYGYTF.

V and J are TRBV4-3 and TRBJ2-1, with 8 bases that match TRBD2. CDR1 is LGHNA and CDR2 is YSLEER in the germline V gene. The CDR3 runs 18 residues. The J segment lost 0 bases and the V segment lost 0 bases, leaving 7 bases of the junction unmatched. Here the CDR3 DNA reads TGCGCCAGCAGCCAAGATATCCGGGAGGGGAGCTCCTACAATGAGCAGTTCTTC. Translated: CASSQDIREGSSYNEQFF.